A single sample is the source of the 9 T cell receptor beta chains below, sequenced in a study of response to subunit inactivated influenza vaccine. TCRdb recomputed calls from the RT-PCR reads with MiXCR, one row per CDR3 protein. The sample lists 530,000 or so distinct CDR3 sequences; 12% to 15% were seen once. The sample consisted of PBMCs from blood, taken approximately 12 days after vaccination. Receptors originate from a man between 45 and 60 years old who received an inactivated influenza vaccine.

The rearrangement joins TRBV19 to TRBJ1-5; possibly TRBD1 for D (5 bases). V was pared by 4 bases and J by 0 bases, with 16 bases between. This CDR3 comprises 17 residues. Germline loops: CDR1 LNHDA, CDR2 SQIVND (reference sequence). DNA for the CDR3: TGTGCCAGTAGTAAGCAGGGTCGACAGTATAGCAATCAGCCCCAGCATTTT. Protein sequence: CASSKQGRQYSNQPQHF. The whole variable domain, remainder taken from reference TRBV19 and TRBJ1-5, is DGGITQSPKYLFRKEGQNVTLSCEQNLNHDAMYWYRQDPGQGLRLIYYSQIVNDFQKGDIAEGYSVSREKKESFPLTVTSAQKNPTAFYLCASSKQGRQYSNQPQHFGDGTRLSIL.

The gene calls are TRBV20-1 and TRBJ2-3; the match to TRBD2 covers 9 bases. Germline CDR1 and CDR2: DFQATT and SNEGSKA (reference sequence). The CDR3 runs 14 residues. V was pared by 5 bases and J by 5 bases, with 8 bases of the junction left unmatched. CDR3 in amino acids: CSAYNSGRKDTQYF. The DNA of the CDR3 is TGCAGTGCTTATAATAGCGGGAGAAAAGATACGCAGTATTTT.

A few counts support this clonotype. The CDR3 coding sequence is TGCAGTGCCCAAGACAGGGGGTTCCCCTACGAGCAGTACTTC. This gives the protein CSAQDRGFPYEQYF. This chain joins TRBV20-1 and TRBJ2-7, with TRBD1 matching over 9 bases. J lost 2 bases, V lost 6 bases, and 8 bases had no gene match. CDR1 is DFQATT and CDR2 is SNEGSKA in the germline V gene (reference sequence). This CDR3 region has 14 residues.

This clonotype was recorded a few times. The J gene is TRBJ2-5, the V gene TRBV19; weak D call: TRBD1 (5 bases). Trimming took 3 bases from V and 6 from J, leaving 11 bases between them. There are 13 residues in the CDR3. Germline V CDR1 and CDR2: LNHDA, SQIVND (reference sequence). As DNA, the CDR3 is TGTGCCAGTAGTATCGACAGTATGAAGACCCAGTACTTC. This encodes CASSIDSMKTQYF.

The chain has TRBV27 and TRBJ2-7, with D unresolved. The germline V and J ends were trimmed by 0 bases and 7 bases, with 10 bases remaining between them. Germline CDR1 MNHEY, CDR2 SMNVEV (reference sequence). The CDR3 totals 13 residues. CDR3 protein: CASSLSRTGEQYF. In DNA form, the CDR3 reads TGTGCCAGCAGTTTATCGCGGACCGGGGAGCAGTACTTC.

This clonotype was seen a handful of times. This chain connects TRBV7-2 to TRBJ2-4; tentatively, D is TRBD1 (6 bases). Germline V gene lookup returns CDR1 SGHTA and CDR2 FQGNSA. V lost 2 bases to trimming and J lost 12 bases, with 14 bases between them. The CDR3 totals 13 residues. The CDR3: CASSLPRQVNQYF. CDR3 coding DNA: TGTGCCAGCAGCTTACCTCGACAGGTCAATCAGTACTTC.

This clonotype was picked up a small number of times. The chain carries TRBV25-1 and TRBJ2-7; D gene uncertain. The germline V and J ends were trimmed by 0 bases and 3 bases, with 12 bases remaining between them. The CDR3 spans 15 residues. Germline-derived CDR1 and CDR2 are MGHDK and SYGVNS. CDR3: CASSEYPSPIYEQYF. The CDR3 region has the DNA TGTGCCAGCAGTGAATACCCCAGTCCGATCTACGAGCAGTACTTC.

This clonotype has just a few counts. The gene calls are TRBV3-1 and TRBJ2-7; maybe TRBD2 (5 bases). Germline CDR1 reads LGHDT; CDR2 reads YNNKEL (reference sequence). Trimming left V 1 base short and J 7 bases short, with 20 bases between. The CDR3 totals 16 residues. The CDR3 is CASSQGRTPALGEQYF. DNA of the CDR3: TGTGCCAGCAGCCAAGGGAGGACCCCCGCCTTGGGAGAGCAGTACTTC.

This sequence joins TRBV27 and TRBJ2-7; D is uncertain. With 0 bases removed from V and 7 bases from J, the gap between germline ends came to 13 bases. The CDR3 runs 14 residues. Germline V lookup: CDR1 MNHEY, CDR2 SMNVEV (reference sequence). DNA for the CDR3: TGTGCCAGCAGTTTATCGGGAAGATCGTGGGAGCAGTACTTC. This translates into CASSLSGRSWEQYF.